Below are 17 T cell receptor beta chains sequenced from a single sample in a study of PD-L1 blockade in urothelial cancer. Profiled with immunoSEQ multiplex PCR; TCRdb holds only in-frame clones, not every one. This table has over 20,000 clones, about 90% appearing once. The time point here: peripheral blood 6 weeks after treatment start. This specimen consisted of PBMCs, obtained around atezolizumab (anti-PD-L1) treatment. These receptors came from an older woman with urothelial cancer.

The rearrangement links TRBV19 to TRBJ2-1; D remains unclear. Trimming shortened V by 0 bases and J by 6 bases, and 6 bases separated the two germline ends. The CDR3 spans 13 residues. Looked up from germline, CDR1 is LNHDA and CDR2 is SQIVND (reference sequence). CDR3 DNA: TGTGCCAGTAGTATAGATTGGGCCAATGAGCAGTTCTTC. The encoded protein is CASSIDWANEQFF.

In nucleotides, the CDR3 is TGTGCCAGCAGCTCCCGACAGGGATTCACTGTTAATGAAAAACTGTTTTTT. Translating gives CASSSRQGFTVNEKLFF. The J gene is TRBJ1-4, the V gene TRBV7-9; 7 bases line up with TRBD1. Germline V CDR1 and CDR2: SEHNR, FQNEAQ (reference sequence). The CDR3 runs to 17 residues. V trimming: 4 bases; J trimming: 4 bases; junction bases outside the gene matches: 12.

The chain combines TRBV21-1 with TRBJ2-1; the table gives TRBD2 as D, unverified against the DNA. TRBV21-1 is shown as a pseudogene. This CDR3 comprises 17 residues. The CDR3 region is CASSKKGTSGRRNEQFF. The CDR3 DNA sequence: TGTGCCAGCAGCAAAAAGGGCACTAGCGGGAGACGGAATGAGCAGTTCTTC.

V is TRBV10-3 and J is TRBJ2-2; TRBD1 agrees at 10 bases. This CDR3 has 15 amino acids. Germline CDR1 is ENHRY and CDR2 is SYGVKD. The trim removed 6 bases at V and 6 bases at J, leaving 7 bases unmatched. CDR3 sequence: CAIRPGQGMAGELFF. For the CDR3, the DNA is TGTGCCATCAGGCCGGGACAGGGGATGGCCGGGGAGCTGTTTTTT.

The chain recombines TRBV28 with TRBJ2-2, with 11 bases aligning to TRBD1. The CDR3 spans 18 residues. J lost 4 bases, V lost 2 bases, and 9 bases had no gene match. Germline assignment: CDR1 MDHEN and CDR2 SYDVKM. The CDR3 is CASSLRSKGQGVTGELFF. The CDR3 DNA reads TGTGCCAGCAGTTTACGATCCAAGGGACAGGGGGTCACCGGGGAGCTGTTTTTT.

The rearrangement joins TRBV9 to TRBJ2-1; D perhaps matches TRBD2 (6 bases). V dropped 1 base and J dropped 6 bases, with 14 bases sitting between them. The CDR3 length is 15 residues. Germline-derived CDR1 and CDR2 are SGDLS and YYNGEE. The CDR3 reads CASSVSGVYLNEQFF. The CDR3 DNA reads TGTGCCAGCAGCGTATCGGGGGTCTACCTCAATGAGCAGTTCTTC. The variable domain in full, with the rest retrieved from reference TRBV9 and TRBJ2-1, is DSGVTQTPKHLITATGQRVTLRCSPRSGDLSVYWYQQSLDQGLQFLIQYYNGEERAKGNILERFSAQQFPDLHSELNLSSLELGDSALYFCASSVSGVYLNEQFFGPGTRLTVL.

The V call is TRBV2, the J call TRBJ2-1; 7 positions match TRBD1. The junction had 2 bases not matched to a gene; V was cut back by 6 bases and J by 6 bases. The length of the CDR3 is 12 residues. CDR1 is SNHLY, CDR2 FYNNEI, per germline. CDR3 bases: TGTGCCAGCAGCGGGACAGCCAATGAGCAGTTCTTC. It codes for CASSGTANEQFF.

The gene calls are TRBV9 and TRBJ2-1; possible D gene TRBD2, 6 bases. Between the trimmed V and J ends, which lost 6 bases and 4 bases, there was a span of 17 bases. The length of the CDR3 is 15 residues. CDR1 SGDLS and CDR2 YYNGEE come from the germline V gene. The CDR3 is CASTAGTHPYNEQFF. CDR3 in DNA: TGTGCCAGCACCGCCGGGACTCACCCTTACAATGAGCAGTTCTTC.

The chain combines TRBV20-1 with TRBJ1-2; maybe TRBD1 (5 bases). CDR1 is DFQATT, CDR2 SNEGSKA, per germline (reference sequence). CDR3 length: 11 amino acids. V was cut by 3 bases and J by 12 bases, with 14 bases left in between. CDR3 region: CSARSQGLNTF. DNA for the CDR3: TGCAGTGCTAGGTCGCAGGGTTTGAACACCTTC.

V usage is TRBV7-9 and J usage is TRBJ1-1, with TRBD1 identical over 8 bases. The trim removed 4 bases at V and 11 bases at J, leaving 12 bases unmatched. The CDR3 covers 14 residues. CDR1 SEHNR and CDR2 FQNEAQ come from the germline V gene (reference sequence). Here the CDR3 reads CASSSPDRGPSAFF. DNA of the CDR3: TGTGCCAGCAGCTCCCCCGACAGGGGACCCTCGGCTTTCTTT.

This chain uses TRBV10-2 with TRBJ2-2; 11 positions match TRBD2. This CDR3 region has 14 residues. The junction had 2 bases not matched to a gene; V was cut back by 7 bases and J by 4 bases. Per germline, CDR1 WSHSY and CDR2 SAAADI. CDR3 amino acids: CASNLAGGTGELFF. CDR3 in DNA: TGCGCCAGCAACCTAGCGGGAGGCACCGGGGAGCTGTTTTTT.

The chain uses TRBV7-9 and TRBJ2-7; TRBD2 aligns across 12 bases. Trimming cost V 5 bases and J 6 bases; bases outside gene matches: 17. CDR1 and CDR2 (germline): SEHNR, FQNEAQ (reference sequence). The CDR3 runs to 18 residues. DNA of the CDR3: TGTGCCAGCAGCCCCCCAAGGTGGCTAGCGGGAGGGCCCTTCGAGCAGTACTTC. Its protein is CASSPPRWLAGGPFEQYF.

This chain links TRBV29-1 with TRBJ2-7, with 9 bases that match TRBD1. With 4 bases clipped from V and 7 bases from J, the junction kept 2 bases outside the gene matches. The CDR3 has 11 amino acids. Germline-derived CDR1 and CDR2 are SQVTM and ANQGSEA. Written as DNA, the CDR3 is TGCAGCGTTGGAGACAGGGGGGAGCAGTACTTC. This sequence encodes CSVGDRGEQYF.

Written as DNA, the CDR3 is TGTGCCAGCAGCGCCGGGACAGGGTTCACTGAAGCTTTCTTT. This codes for CASSAGTGFTEAFF. The rearrangement uses TRBV9 and TRBJ1-1; 9 bases match TRBD1. Germline-derived CDR1 and CDR2 are SGDLS and YYNGEE. V dropped 3 bases and J dropped 4; count of bases not matched to a gene: 4. The CDR3 contains 14 residues.

The CDR3 DNA reads as TGTGCCAGCAGCCCAGGGGGGACCAAAAACATTCAGTACTTC. Its translation: CASSPGGTKNIQYF. The V and J genes are TRBV7-9 and TRBJ2-4, with D possibly TRBD1 on 7 matching bases. CDR1 and CDR2 (germline): SEHNR, FQNEAQ (reference sequence). The CDR3 consists of 14 residues. Trimming removed 5 bases from V and 2 bases from J, with 10 bases in between.

This clone was seen once. V gene TRBV9 combines with J gene TRBJ2-1; 10 nucleotides match TRBD1. This CDR3 comprises 20 residues. In germline, CDR1 is SGDLS, CDR2 YYNGEE. Trimming cost V 3 bases and J 4 bases; bases outside gene matches: 19. The CDR3 here is CASSAPGQGPFLQIYNEQFF. The DNA of the CDR3 is TGTGCCAGCAGCGCACCGGGACAGGGGCCCTTCCTTCAGATTTACAATGAGCAGTTCTTC.

This chain joins TRBV10-1 and TRBJ2-2; tentatively, D is TRBD2 (6 bases). Trimming pared 2 bases from V and 3 bases from J, leaving 10 bases between. This CDR3 has 15 amino acids. The germline CDR1 and CDR2 sequences are WNHNN and SYGVQD (reference sequence). In nucleotides, the CDR3 is TGCGCCAGCAGTGAGACTGCGGGACACACCGGGGAGCTGTTTTTT. Translated, it gives CASSETAGHTGELFF.